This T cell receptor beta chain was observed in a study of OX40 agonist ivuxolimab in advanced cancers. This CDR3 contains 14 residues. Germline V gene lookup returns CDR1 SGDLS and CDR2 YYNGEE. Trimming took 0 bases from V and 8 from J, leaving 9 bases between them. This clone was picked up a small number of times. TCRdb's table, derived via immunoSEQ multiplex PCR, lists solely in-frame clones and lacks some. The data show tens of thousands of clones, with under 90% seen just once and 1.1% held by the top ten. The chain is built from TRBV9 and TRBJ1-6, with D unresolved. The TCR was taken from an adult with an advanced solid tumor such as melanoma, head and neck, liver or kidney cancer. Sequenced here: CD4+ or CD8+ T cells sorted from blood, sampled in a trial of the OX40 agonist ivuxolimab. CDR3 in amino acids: CASSVGGLDSPLHF. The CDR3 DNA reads TGTGCCAGCAGCGTAGGAGGGTTGGATTCACCCCTCCACTTT.